This T cell receptor beta chain emerged from a study of shared T cell receptors in the human thymus. Sequencing was performed with immunoSEQ multiplex PCR; in TCRdb, only in-frame clones are kept and a portion is missing. The table records roughly 700,000 clones, 88% of them present only once. CDR1 is SEHNR, CDR2 FQNEAQ, per germline (reference sequence). Trimming cost V 7 bases and J 3 bases; bases outside gene matches: 8. The CDR3 has 15 residues. The same data also contributed to another study, on human thymus T cells.

The gene calls are TRBV7-9 and TRBJ2-2, with 7 bases matching TRBD1. The sequenced sample was thymocytes. The receptor was derived from a boy younger than two with a congenital heart defect. This CDR3 reads CASTKGQGDTGELFF. In DNA form, the CDR3 reads TGTGCCAGCACCAAGGGGCAGGGGGACACCGGGGAGCTGTTTTTT.